The rows below give T cell receptor beta chains drawn from one sample of a study of blood T cell repertoires in COVID-19. Method: immunoSEQ multiplex PCR; TCRdb's copy keeps in-frame clones and lacks some. The sample has roughly 290,000 clones, more than 75% seen once. The sample was peripheral blood. Source of these receptors: a woman aged 30 to 39 who had recovered from COVID-19. Both conserved end residues are part of each CDR3. A D gene is named only where the DNA matches it firmly. The size of a clone is reported for some rows only, either as once, few or many, or as a class for expanded clones.

size,V,D,J,DNA,CDR3
NA,TRBV11-2,TRBD1,TRBJ1-5,TGTGCCAGCAGCTTAGGGGACAGGGTCGGAAGCAATCAGCCCCAGCATTTT,CASSLGDRVGSNQPQHF
NA,TRBV5-1,NA,TRBJ2-7,TGCGCCAGCACTTTGTGGCAGTACTTC,CASTLWQYF
NA,TRBV19,NA,TRBJ2-5,TGTGCCAGTAGTATAGGCCTTGACAGGCCCTTTTCGAAGACCCAGTACTTC,CASSIGLDRPFSKTQYF
NA,TRBV11-2,NA,TRBJ1-2,TGTGCCAGCTCCATCTCGGACATAAGCGCTGGCTACACCTTC,CASSISDISAGYTF
NA,TRBV20-1,TRBD1,TRBJ1-5,TGCAGTGCTAGTGTGCCAGGGGGCATGGGTAGCAATCAGCCCCAGCATTTT,CSASVPGGMGSNQPQHF
NA,TRBV5-5,NA,TRBJ1-2,TGTGCCAGCATAGGGGCTGCTTATGGCTACACCTTC,CASIGAAYGYTF
NA,TRBV3-1/TRBV3-2,NA,TRBJ2-1,TGTGCCAGCAGTCACGACACCCCCTACAATGAGCAGTTCTTC,CASSHDTPYNEQFF
NA,TRBV7-3,TRBD2,TRBJ2-3,TGTGCCAGCAGCTTAGCGGGAGCCACAGATACGCAGTATTTT,CASSLAGATDTQYF
once,TRBV7-2,TRBD1,TRBJ2-7,TGTGCCAGCAGCTTGGCAGGGGGCAGTGTCTCCTACGAGCAGTACTTC,CASSLAGGSVSYEQYF
NA,TRBV20-1,TRBD2,TRBJ2-3,TGCAGTGCTAGTCCCCCGGGGGGGTCTAGCACAGATACGCAGTATTTT,CSASPPGGSSTDTQYF
NA,TRBV5-1,NA,TRBJ2-2,TGCGCCAGCAGCCCCTTCGCCGGGGAGCTGTTTTTT,CASSPFAGELFF
NA,TRBV11-1,NA,TRBJ2-7,TGTGCCAGCACCGGGACAGGAGCGGGAGAGCAGTACTTC,CASTGTGAGEQYF
NA,TRBV7-6,TRBD1,TRBJ2-1,TGTGCCAGCAGCTTAGAACCAGGGGGCCGAATAGAGCAGTTCTTC,CASSLEPGGRIEQFF
NA,TRBV5-6,NA,TRBJ1-1,TGTGCCAGCAACCCATCCCCAGGGATCGCTGAAGCTTTCTTT,CASNPSPGIAEAFF
few,TRBV5-1,NA,TRBJ1-1,TGCGCCAGCAGCTTGGTTGCGGGTGGTTGGACTGAAGCTTTCTTT,CASSLVAGGWTEAFF
NA,TRBV2,TRBD1,TRBJ1-4,TGTGCCAGCGGGGACAGCATTAATGAAAAACTGTTTTTT,CASGDSINEKLFF
NA,TRBV19,NA,TRBJ1-2,TGTGCCTGCGGACCACCGGGGGGCTACACCTTC,CACGPPGGYTF
few,TRBV7-4,TRBD1,TRBJ1-3,TGTGCCAGCAGCTCACCCGAGGGGGGACAGGGGGACCTCTCTGGAAACACCATATATTTT,CASSSPEGGQGDLSGNTIYF
NA,TRBV5-1,TRBD1,TRBJ2-7,TGCGCCAGCAGCCCTAGACAGGGGGCTGTCAACGAGCAGTACTTC,CASSPRQGAVNEQYF
NA,TRBV28,NA,TRBJ2-1,TGTGCCAGCAGCTATCGAGCGGAGTACTCCTACAATGAGCAGTTCTTC,CASSYRAEYSYNEQFF
NA,TRBV5-1,NA,TRBJ2-1,TGCGCCAGCAGCTTGGACAGTCACAATGAGCAGTTCTTC,CASSLDSHNEQFF
NA,TRBV25-1,NA,TRBJ1-1,TGTGCCAGCGGTGAATACAGGAACACTGAAGCTTTCTTT,CASGEYRNTEAFF
NA,TRBV2,TRBD1,TRBJ1-1,TGTGCCAGCTCATACAGGGGGGGGAACACTGAAGCTTTCTTT,CASSYRGGNTEAFF
NA,TRBV7-9,TRBD2,TRBJ2-3,TGTGCCAGCAGCTTATCGGCAGCTAGCGGGAGCACAGATACGCAGTATTTT,CASSLSAASGSTDTQYF
NA,TRBV5-1,NA,TRBJ2-3,TGCGCCAGCAGCTCCTCAGGGTGGTGGGATACGCAGTATTTT,CASSSSGWWDTQYF
NA,TRBV6-1,TRBD1,TRBJ2-7,TGTGCCAGCAGTGAAGGGACAGGGGGCTACGAGCAGTACTTC,CASSEGTGGYEQYF
NA,TRBV28,TRBD1,TRBJ1-6,TGTGCCAGCAGTTTACCCTTGACAGGGGGCGATTCACCCCTCCACTTT,CASSLPLTGGDSPLHF
NA,TRBV5-1,TRBD1,TRBJ2-1,TGCGCCAGCAGCTCGGGACAGGCGGTCAATGAGCAGTTCTTC,CASSSGQAVNEQFF
once,TRBV6-5,TRBD2,TRBJ2-3,TGTGCCAGCAGCAGAGTGCAGGCGGGCGGGGGTACGCAGTATTTT,CASSRVQAGGGTQYF
NA,TRBV7-9,TRBD1,TRBJ2-7,TGTGCCAGCAGCGTTACGGGACAGGGGACGAGCGAGCAGTACTTC,CASSVTGQGTSEQYF
NA,TRBV10-1,TRBD1,TRBJ1-5,TGCGCCAGCAGGGCTCGGGACAGGGGACTCAATCAGCCCCAGCATTTT,CASRARDRGLNQPQHF
NA,TRBV6-6,TRBD1,TRBJ1-2,TGTGCCAGCAGAGAACAGGGGGTTCCCTATGGCTACACCTTC,CASREQGVPYGYTF
once,TRBV15,NA,TRBJ2-7,TGTGCCACCAGCAGAGTGTGGGGCAGCTCCTACGAGCAGTACTTC,CATSRVWGSSYEQYF
NA,TRBV28,NA,TRBJ1-1,TGTGCCAGCAGCTCGACAGATCCTGAAGCTTTCTTT,CASSSTDPEAFF
NA,TRBV2,TRBD1,TRBJ1-5,TGTGCCAGCAGTAAGTTCGACAGGGTAAATCAGCCCCAGCATTTT,CASSKFDRVNQPQHF
NA,TRBV29-1,TRBD1,TRBJ1-3,TGCAGCGTCGACAGGGGCGATGGAAACACCATATATTTT,CSVDRGDGNTIYF
NA,TRBV24-1,NA,TRBJ2-1,TGTGCCACCGGGGGGGGGCCCCCCAATGAGCAGTTCTTC,CATGGGPPNEQFF
NA,TRBV6-5,TRBD1,TRBJ2-2,TGTGCCAGCAGTTACTCGGGACAGGCGAACACCGGGGAGCTGTTTTTT,CASSYSGQANTGELFF
NA,TRBV7-9,TRBD1,TRBJ1-1,TGTGCCAGCAGCTTAGCCCGGACAGGGGGGACTGAAGCTTTCTTT,CASSLARTGGTEAFF
NA,TRBV6-1,NA,TRBJ2-5,TGTGCCAGCAGTGAAAACCGGAAACAGCAAGAGACCCAGTACTTC,CASSENRKQQETQYF
NA,TRBV2,NA,TRBJ2-2,TGTGCCAGCAGTGATCAACAGGGAGTTACCGGGGAGCTGTTTTTT,CASSDQQGVTGELFF
NA,TRBV27,NA,TRBJ2-7,TGTGCCAGCAGGGAGGGGCTCTACGAGCAGTACTTC,CASREGLYEQYF